The entry below describes one TCR beta chain. This record belongs to a study of blood T cell repertoires in COVID-19. Overall study context: Samples representing acute and convalescent COVID-19 were sourced from the United States, Italy and Spain. Sample material is recorded as cDNA or gDNA derived from T cells, B-cell-depleted T cells, or PBMCs.

In the original processing: Amplification with reference gene primers provided the estimates of nucleated cell counts. TCRdb keeps only in-frame clones here, not all; method: immunoSEQ multiplex PCR. The V and J calls and the clone size are those of that table, but D and trimming were determined from the DNA. The sample lists 220,000 or so clones, about 80% seen once, with 2% to 2.5% in the top ten. The sequence was collected from a woman aged 55-69 years with acute or convalescent COVID-19. The sequenced sample consisted of peripheral blood.

The CDR3 region has the DNA TGCAGCGTTGTAGGGGAGGACACTGAAGCTTTCTTT. Protein: CSVVGEDTEAFF. V and J are TRBV29-1 and TRBJ1-1; a weak D match, TRBD1 (5 bases). CDR1 and CDR2 from the germline V gene are SQVTM and ANQGSEA. The CDR3 totals 12 residues. V dropped 4 bases and J dropped 3 bases, with 9 bases sitting between them.